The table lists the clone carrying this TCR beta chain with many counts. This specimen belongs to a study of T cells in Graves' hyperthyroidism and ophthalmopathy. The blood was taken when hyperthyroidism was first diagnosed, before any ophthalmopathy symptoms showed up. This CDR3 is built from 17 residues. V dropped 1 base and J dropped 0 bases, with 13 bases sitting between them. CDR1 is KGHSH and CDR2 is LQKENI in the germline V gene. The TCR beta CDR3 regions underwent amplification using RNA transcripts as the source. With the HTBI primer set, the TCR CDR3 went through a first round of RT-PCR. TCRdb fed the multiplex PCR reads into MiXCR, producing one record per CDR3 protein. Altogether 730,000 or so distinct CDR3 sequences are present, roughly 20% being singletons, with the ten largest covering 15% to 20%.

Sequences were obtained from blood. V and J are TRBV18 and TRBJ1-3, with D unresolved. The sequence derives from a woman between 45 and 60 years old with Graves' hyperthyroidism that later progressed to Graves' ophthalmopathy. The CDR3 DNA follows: TGTGCCAGCTCACCACTCCCACCGACCGCCTCTGGAAACACCATATATTTT. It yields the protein CASSPLPPTASGNTIYF.